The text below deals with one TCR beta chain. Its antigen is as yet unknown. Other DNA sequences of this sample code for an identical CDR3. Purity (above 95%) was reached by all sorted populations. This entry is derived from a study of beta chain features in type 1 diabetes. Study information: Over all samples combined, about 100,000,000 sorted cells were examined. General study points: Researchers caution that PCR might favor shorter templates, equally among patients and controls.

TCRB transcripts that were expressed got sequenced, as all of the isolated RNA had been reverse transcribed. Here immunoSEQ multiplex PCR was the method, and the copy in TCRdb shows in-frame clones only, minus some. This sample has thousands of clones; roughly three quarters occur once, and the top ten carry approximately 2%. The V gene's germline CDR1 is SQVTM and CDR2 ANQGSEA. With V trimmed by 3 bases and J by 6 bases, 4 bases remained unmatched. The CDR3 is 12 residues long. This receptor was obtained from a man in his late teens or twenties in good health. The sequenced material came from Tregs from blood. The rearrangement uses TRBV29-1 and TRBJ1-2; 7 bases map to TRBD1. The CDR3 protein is CSVDMRGHGYTF. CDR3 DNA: TGCAGCGTTGATATGAGGGGGCATGGCTACACCTTC.